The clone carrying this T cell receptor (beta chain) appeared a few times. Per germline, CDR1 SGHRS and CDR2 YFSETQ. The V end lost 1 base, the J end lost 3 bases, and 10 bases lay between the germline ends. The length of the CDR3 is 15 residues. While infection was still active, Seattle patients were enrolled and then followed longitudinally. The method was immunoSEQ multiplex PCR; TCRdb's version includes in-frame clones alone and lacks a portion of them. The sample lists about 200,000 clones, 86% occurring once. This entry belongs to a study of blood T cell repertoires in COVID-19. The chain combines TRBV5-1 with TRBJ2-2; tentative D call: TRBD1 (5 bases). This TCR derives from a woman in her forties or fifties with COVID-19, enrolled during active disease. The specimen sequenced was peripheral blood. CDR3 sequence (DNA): TGCGCCAGCAGCTTGACTGCAGGGTACACCGGGGAGCTGTTTTTT. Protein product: CASSLTAGYTGELFF.